This passage covers 18 T cell receptor beta chains from one sample sequenced in a study of shared clonotypes between healthy human individuals (TCRdb year 2020). The library was generated by the immunoSEQ multiplex PCR assay. The source is immuneACCESS, and TCRdb retained only in-frame sequences with V and J called. Part of the clones is not carried over; for the studies checked, unresolved V genes explain less than half of this, and the remainder is unexplained. In all, the sample holds fewer than 600,000 clones, and 79% of those were seen once. Clones ranked in the top ten supply 10% to 15% of the sample. Sequences were obtained from PBMCs. These receptors were taken from a woman between 40 and 50 years old in good health. Some clones in this sample may be carry-over from other donors' samples.

The chain is built from TRBV12-5 and TRBJ1-2, with 10 bases fitting TRBD1. The junction had 2 bases not matched to a gene; V was cut back by 6 bases and J by 4 bases. Germline values: CDR1 LGHNT, CDR2 FRNRAP. The CDR3 sequence is 13 residues long. The CDR3 nucleotides are TGTGCTAGTGGACGGACAGGGGGCTATGGCTACACCTTC. It codes for CASGRTGGYGYTF.

There are a few counts of this clone. The chain is built from TRBV7-3 and TRBJ1-1; TRBD1 might be the D (6 bases). The germline CDR1 and CDR2 sequences are SGHTA and FQGTGA. Trimming cost V 6 bases and J 4 bases, with 12 bases left between them. The CDR3 runs 13 residues. For the CDR3, the DNA is TGTGCCAGCAGTTTCGCAGGGGTCACTGAAGCTTTCTTT. As protein: CASSFAGVTEAFF.

The chain couples TRBV5-1 to TRBJ2-7; 7 bases match TRBD1. The CDR3 is 14 residues long. Per germline, CDR1 SGHRS and CDR2 YFSETQ. J gave up 7 bases and V 3 bases, and 10 bases lay outside the gene matches. The CDR3 loop is CASSSTDPTGEQYF. CDR3 nucleotides: TGCGCCAGCAGCTCGACAGACCCGACAGGGGAGCAGTACTTC.

In its sample, this clone was seen once. The genes are TRBV7-9 and TRBJ2-7; tentative D call: TRBD1 (5 bases). Germline loops: CDR1 SEHNR, CDR2 FQNEAQ (reference sequence). This CDR3 is built from 13 residues. The V and J ends lost 3 bases and 3 bases respectively, with 9 bases between them. CDR3 coding DNA: TGTGCCAGCAGCTTGGGGCTCGACTACGAGCAGTACTTC. Its protein is CASSLGLDYEQYF.

The rearrangement joins TRBV6-1 to TRBJ2-3; the D is unclear. Germline V gene lookup returns CDR1 MNHNS and CDR2 SASEGT. V gave up 6 bases and J gave up 0 bases, with 10 bases separating them. The CDR3 consists of 14 residues. The CDR3 region has the DNA TGTGCCAGCAGGGTGAGCGAGAGCACAGATACGCAGTATTTT. Encoded protein: CASRVSESTDTQYF.

This clone was counted many times. Here the CDR3 reads CASTAGPATYEQYF. As DNA, the CDR3 is TGTGCCAGCACCGCGGGGCCAGCTACCTACGAGCAGTACTTC. The chain recombines TRBV2 with TRBJ2-7; possibly TRBD2 for D (6 bases). Trimming took off 7 bases at V and 2 bases at J, with 15 bases between the two ends. This CDR3 has 14 amino acids. Looked up from germline, CDR1 is SNHLY and CDR2 is FYNNEI.

The rearrangement joins TRBV7-3 to TRBJ2-1; 12 bases align to TRBD2. Looked up from germline, CDR1 is SGHTA and CDR2 is FQGTGA. V trimming: 2 bases; J trimming: 5 bases; junction bases outside the gene matches: 4. The CDR3 spans 16 residues. The CDR3 DNA reads TGTGCCAGCAGCTTACTAGCGGGAGGGCTAAACAATGAGCAGTTCTTC. Translation gives CASSLLAGGLNNEQFF. The entire variable domain, with the rest obtained from reference TRBV7-3 and TRBJ2-1, is as follows: GAGVSQTPSNKVTEKGKYVELRCDPISGHTALYWYRQSLGQGPEFLIYFQGTGAADDSGLPNDRFFAVRPEGSVSTLKIQRTERGDSAVYLCASSLLAGGLNNEQFFGPGTRLTVL.

A few counts support this clone. The CDR3 sequence is CASSLVGQVTEAFF. CDR3 nucleotide sequence: TGTGCCAGCAGCTTAGTTGGGCAGGTCACTGAAGCTTTCTTT. The chain carries TRBV11-2 and TRBJ1-1; D remains unclear. Trimming took 1 base from V and 4 from J, leaving 10 bases between them. Germline V gives CDR1 SGHAT, CDR2 FQNNGV. The CDR3 contains 14 residues.

This clone is a singleton in its sample. This sequence joins TRBV19 and TRBJ1-1; D might be TRBD1 (6 bases). CDR1 and CDR2 from the germline V gene are LNHDA and SQIVND (reference sequence). The CDR3 is made up of 13 amino acids. V gave up 9 bases and J gave up 2 bases, with 13 bases separating them. CDR3 nucleotide sequence: TGTGCCAGCTCCCGGGACATCAACACTGAAGCTTTCTTT. Its protein product is CASSRDINTEAFF.

The rearrangement joins TRBV2 to TRBJ2-7; 7 positions match TRBD2. This CDR3 is 11 amino acids long. Trimming cost V 7 bases and J 7 bases; bases outside gene matches: 4. Germline CDR1 is SNHLY and CDR2 is FYNNEI. The CDR3 spells CASMGGREQYF. CDR3 nucleotides: TGTGCCAGCATGGGGGGGAGGGAGCAGTACTTC.

This clone occurred many times. The V gene is TRBV18, the J gene TRBJ2-7, with D possibly matching TRBD1 (6 bases). This CDR3 region has 14 residues. Trimming stripped 3 bases from V and 1 base from J, with 10 bases between. Germline assignment: CDR1 KGHSH and CDR2 LQKENI. The CDR3 protein is CASSPRQVSYEQYF. The CDR3 nucleotides read TGTGCCAGCTCACCCCGACAGGTATCCTACGAGCAGTACTTC. Based on the CDR3 plus reference TRBV18 and TRBJ2-7, the full variable domain is NAGVMQNPRHLVRRRGQEARLRCSPMKGHSHVYWYRQLPEEGLKFMVYLQKENIIDESGMPKERFSAEFPKEGPSILRIQQVVRGDSAAYFCASSPRQVSYEQYFGPGTRLTVT.

This clone was counted a few times. This chain uses TRBV7-8 with TRBJ1-2; D is unclear. The CDR3 covers 15 residues. V was cut by 5 bases and J by 1 base, with 14 bases left in between. The germline V gene has CDR1 SGHVS and CDR2 FQNEAQ. In DNA form, the CDR3 reads TGTGCCAGCAGCCGACGGACCTCCTTTAACTATGGCTACACCTTC. Translation gives CASSRRTSFNYGYTF.

The chain combines TRBV19 with TRBJ1-5; 9 positions match TRBD1. Germline CDR1 LNHDA, CDR2 SQIVND (reference sequence). The trim removed 6 bases at V and 5 bases at J, leaving 2 bases unmatched. The CDR3 length is 13 residues. CDR3: CASRTGGDQPQHF. CDR3 DNA sequence: TGTGCCAGTAGAACAGGGGGCGATCAGCCCCAGCATTTT.

In DNA form, the CDR3 reads TGTGCCAGCAGTTCCGGAAGTTTGGACTATGGCTACACCTTC. Translating it yields CASSSGSLDYGYTF. V is TRBV7-9 and J is TRBJ1-2; D is unresolved. The germline CDR1 and CDR2 sequences are SEHNR and FQNEAQ (reference sequence). Deletions cut 6 bases from V and 3 bases from J, with 14 bases between. The CDR3 consists of 14 residues.

The rearrangement links TRBV29-1 to TRBJ2-5; perhaps TRBD2 as D (5 bases). This CDR3 comprises 11 residues. The germline V and J ends were trimmed by 7 bases and 2 bases, with 8 bases remaining between them. Germline CDR1 SQVTM, CDR2 ANQGSEA. CDR3 DNA: TGCAGCGCTGGGGAGCAAGAGACCCAGTACTTC. It specifies CSAGEQETQYF. The full variable domain, completed using reference TRBV29-1 and TRBJ2-5, is SAVISQKPSRDICQRGTSLTIQCQVDSQVTMMFWYRQQPGQSLTLIATANQGSEATYESGFVIDKFPISRPNLTFSTLTVSNMSPEDSSIYLCSAGEQETQYFGPGTRLLVL.

The chain recombines TRBV6-1 with TRBJ2-7; D uncertain. The germline V and J ends were trimmed by 3 bases and 3 bases, with 15 bases remaining between them. Per germline, CDR1 MNHNS and CDR2 SASEGT. The CDR3 is 15 residues long. The CDR3 DNA reads TGTGCCAGCAGTGAGATCGGCGAGGCCTACTACGAGCAGTACTTC. Translation: CASSEIGEAYYEQYF.

This chain joins TRBV5-1 and TRBJ2-7; weak D call: TRBD2 (6 bases). Between the trimmed V and J ends, which lost 4 bases and 2 bases, there was a span of 13 bases. The CDR3 contains 14 residues. Germline V CDR1 and CDR2: SGHRS, YFSETQ. The CDR3 spells CASSQFAGPYEQYF. CDR3 in DNA: TGCGCCAGCAGCCAATTTGCGGGGCCCTACGAGCAGTACTTC.

The rearrangement joins TRBV9 to TRBJ2-1; D perhaps matches TRBD2 (5 bases). This CDR3 comprises 17 residues. Germline loops: CDR1 SGDLS, CDR2 YYNGEE. The V gene lost 0 bases and the J gene lost 5 bases, with 18 bases spanning the gap. CDR3: CASSVGGWQKRDNEQFF. DNA for the CDR3: TGTGCCAGCAGCGTAGGAGGATGGCAAAAGAGGGACAATGAGCAGTTCTTC. The full variable domain, completed using reference TRBV9 and TRBJ2-1, is DSGVTQTPKHLITATGQRVTLRCSPRSGDLSVYWYQQSLDQGLQFLIQYYNGEERAKGNILERFSAQQFPDLHSELNLSSLELGDSALYFCASSVGGWQKRDNEQFFGPGTRLTVL.